Listed here are 10 T cell receptor beta chains from one sample, sequenced in a study of glioma-infiltrating T cells. TCR alpha and beta CDR3 regions were amplified from RNA using iRepertoire nested multiplex PCR. Each CDR3 protein gets one entry after TCRdb re-called the multiplex PCR reads with MiXCR. The data hold more than 95,000 distinct CDR3 sequences, with approximately 25% observed a single time. Material: glioma tissue, nonneoplastic brain tissue, or PBMCs (not recorded which). The source is a human donor with low-grade glioma or glioblastoma, undergoing nonglioma brain surgery, or in good health (not recorded which).

This clonotype has a count of ten or more. The chain couples TRBV6-2 or TRBV6-3 to TRBJ2-3, with D uncertain. The length of the CDR3 is 15 residues. Germline V gene sequence: CDR1 MNHEY, CDR2 SVGEGT. Trimming cost V 2 bases and J 0 bases, with 9 bases left between them. CDR3 nucleotide sequence: TGTGCCAGCAGTTACGGAGCGCGGAGCACAGATACGCAGTATTTT. It codes for CASSYGARSTDTQYF.

As regards this clonotype: A much more abundant neighbour one base away suggests this may be a read error. The chain has TRBV27 and TRBJ2-2, with D unresolved. CDR3 length: 14 residues. The germline V gene has CDR1 MNHEY and CDR2 SMNVEV (reference sequence). The CDR3 loop reads CASSLSVNNGELFF. In nucleotides, the CDR3 is TGTGCCAGCAGTTTATCAGTGAACAACGGGGAGCTGTTTTTT.

Only a few counts were recorded for this clonotype. The chain carries TRBV5-1 and TRBJ2-3; 8 positions match TRBD2. Germline trimming cut 4 bases from V and 3 bases from J; bases unmatched to any gene: 4. The CDR3 covers 14 residues. Germline-derived CDR1 and CDR2 are SGHRS and YFSETQ. The CDR3 sequence: CASSPGLVTDTQYF. CDR3 nucleotide sequence: TGCGCCAGCAGCCCGGGACTAGTTACAGATACGCAGTATTTT.

As concerns this clonotype: A much larger clonotype is one base distant, so this may be a read error. The genes are TRBV15 and TRBJ2-7; perhaps TRBD2 as D (6 bases). V was shortened by 0 bases and J by 6 bases, with 21 bases between the two germline ends. The CDR3 has 17 residues. Per germline, CDR1 LNHNV and CDR2 YYDKDF (reference sequence). The CDR3 DNA sequence: TGTGCCACCAGCAGAGACCGTGGTGGAGGGGCCCTCTGCGAGCAGTACTTC. It encodes CATSRDRGGGALCEQYF.

To note about this clonotype: A much larger clone lies one base from this, so it may be a read error. Likely a read error: the CDR3 ends without its conserved phenylalanine or tryptophan. This chain connects TRBV12-3 or TRBV12-4 to TRBJ1-2; D unresolved. With 5 bases removed from V and 5 bases from J, the gap between germline ends came to 15 bases. This CDR3 has 14 amino acids. The CDR3 DNA reads as TGTGCCAGCAGTCAAACCGGAACAGTTTATGGCTACACCGTC. Translating gives CASSQTGTVYGYTV.

This clonotype has a count of ten or more. The V and J genes are TRBV29-1 and TRBJ1-1; 8 bases map to TRBD1. The CDR3 is made up of 14 amino acids. Germline assignment: CDR1 SQVTM and CDR2 ANQGSEA. Trimming cost V 6 bases and J 0 bases; bases outside gene matches: 6. This chain's CDR3 is CSVATGVMNTEAFF. As DNA, the CDR3 is TGCAGCGTCGCGACAGGGGTCATGAACACTGAAGCTTTCTTT. The full variable domain, completed using reference TRBV29-1 and TRBJ1-1, is SAVISQKPSRDICQRGTSLTIQCQVDSQVTMMFWYRQQPGQSLTLIATANQGSEATYESGFVIDKFPISRPNLTFSTLTVSNMSPEDSSIYLCSVATGVMNTEAFFGQGTRLTVV.

This clonotype was counted many times. The chain couples TRBV7-8 to TRBJ1-6; D not certain. The CDR3 consists of 17 residues. Germline loops: CDR1 SGHVS, CDR2 FQNEAQ. V dropped 4 bases and J dropped 5 bases, with 18 bases sitting between them. CDR3 DNA: TGTGCCAGCAGCTATGACACTCAGATTTCGCATAATTCACCCCTCCACTTT. The encoded protein is CASSYDTQISHNSPLHF.

This clonotype was recorded at least ten times. V usage is TRBV5-1 and J usage is TRBJ2-1; 9 nucleotides align to TRBD1. J was trimmed by 6 bases and V by 5 bases; bases with no gene match: 6. CDR3 length: 14 residues. Germline assignment: CDR1 SGHRS and CDR2 YFSETQ. The CDR3 protein is CASSWGQGSNEQFF. DNA of the CDR3: TGCGCCAGCAGTTGGGGACAGGGTAGCAATGAGCAGTTCTTC. The full variable domain, with the rest looked up from reference TRBV5-1 and TRBJ2-1, is KAGVTQTPRYLIKTRGQQVTLSCSPISGHRSVSWYQQTPGQGLQFLFEYFSETQRNKGNFPGRFSGRQFSNSRSEMNVSTLELGDSALYLCASSWGQGSNEQFFGPGTRLTVL.

This clonotype was observed many times. The chain has TRBV12-3 or TRBV12-4 and TRBJ2-4, with unresolved D. There are 15 residues in the CDR3. V gave up 8 bases and J gave up 1 base, with 15 bases separating them. CDR3 residues: CASGRRRSAKNIQYF. In nucleotides, the CDR3 is TGTGCCAGCGGCAGGCGTCGTAGTGCCAAAAACATTCAGTACTTC.

Notes on this clonotype: A single base separates this from a much larger clone, so it may be a read error. The CDR3 carries no conserved terminal phenylalanine or tryptophan, so it likely arises from a read error. CDR3 in amino acids: CASSDKIITDTQYL. The CDR3 DNA reads TGTGCCAGCAGTGACAAAATTATCACAGATACGCAGTATCTT. The chain couples TRBV2 to TRBJ2-3; D gene ambiguous. Looked up from germline, CDR1 is SNHLY and CDR2 is FYNNEI. Trimming shortened V by 3 bases and J by 2 bases, and 9 bases separated the two germline ends. The CDR3 consists of 14 residues.